This T cell receptor (beta chain) is drawn from a study of T cells in tuberculosis. Study-level information: T cells were selected with CD1B tetramers loaded with glucose monomycolate. A South African cohort included IGRA-negative adolescents, latently infected IGRA-positive adolescents and adults with active tuberculosis.

This clone was observed a few times. Its antigen is not known. From germline, CDR1 is MNHNY and CDR2 SVGAGI (reference sequence). V was pared by 5 bases and J by 6 bases, with 11 bases between. This CDR3 contains 12 residues. The repertoire was sequenced with immunoSEQ multiplex PCR; TCRdb's copy has only in-frame clones and lacks some. Of roughly 19,000 clones in the sample, around 91% were seen once. Study findings and constraints: Active tuberculosis alpha repertoires lay closer to GMM-specific TCRs than controls'. Selection depended on which cryopreserved specimens were available.

The clonotype comes from a donor aged 10-30 years with latent tuberculosis or without tuberculosis infection. The sample was PBMCs. The gene calls are TRBV6-6 and TRBJ2-7; D is possibly TRBD1 (5 bases). This CDR3 is CASSPRDSEQYF. The CDR3 region has the DNA TGTGCCAGCAGTCCCAGGGATAGCGAGCAGTACTTC.